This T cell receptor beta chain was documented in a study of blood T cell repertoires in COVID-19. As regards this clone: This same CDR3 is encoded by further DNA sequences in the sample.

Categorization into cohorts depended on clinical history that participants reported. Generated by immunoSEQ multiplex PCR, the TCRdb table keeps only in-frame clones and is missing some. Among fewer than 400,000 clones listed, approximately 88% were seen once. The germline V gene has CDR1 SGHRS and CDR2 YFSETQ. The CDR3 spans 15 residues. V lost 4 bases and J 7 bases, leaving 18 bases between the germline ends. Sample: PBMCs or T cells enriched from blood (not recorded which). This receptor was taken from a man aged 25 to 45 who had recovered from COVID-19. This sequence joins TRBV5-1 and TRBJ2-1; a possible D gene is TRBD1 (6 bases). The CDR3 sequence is CASSPGTGLRNEQFF. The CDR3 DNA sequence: TGCGCCAGCAGCCCCGGTACAGGGTTGAGGAATGAGCAGTTCTTC.